This T cell receptor (beta chain) appears in the sequencing data of a study of shared clonotypes between healthy human individuals (dated by TCRdb to between 2020 and 2021). Context from the whole study: The cohort comprised a couple of women and a few men aged 18 to 49 years. For each donor, CD4 naive and CD4 memory were each run on three plates, CD8 naive on two plates, and CD8 memory on one plate. Per donor, leukapheresis produced somewhere between about 0.8 and 9 billion PBMCs. Libraries were prepared and TCR repertoires were sequenced by different laboratories using diverse techniques, in order to increase sequencing depth and limit assay-specific biases. To estimate repertoire size and how much clonotype sharing occurs between individuals, the study deeply sequenced the blood TCR repertoires of about five healthy adults. Study-wide findings and limitations: Based on pairwise subsampling, the degree of clonotype sharing among donors was expected to be affected by sequencing depth. Larger estimated clonotype richness was generally found for naive subsets than for memory subsets. Sampling was restricted to blood, and TCR repertoires in tissues likely differ from the TCR repertoires found in blood. Across a handful of donors, roughly 5% of naive CD4, approximately 3.6% of naive CD8, approximately 2.5% of memory CD4, and about 0.4% of memory CD8 clonotypes were shared. Compared with non-shared clonotypes, the clonotypes found in all four sorted-subset donors had higher generation probabilities. Rarefaction of sorted-subset datasets indicated incomplete sequencing despite the large sequencing depth. Because the study included a small number of donors, the genetic and exposure-history diversity represented was limited.

Donors were healthy HIV-negative adults with no recently reported acute infections or vaccinations. Every donor was a Caucasian adult residing in Nashville, Tennessee, USA. CD4+ T cells were enriched through magnetic negative selection, after which naive cells were positively selected on CD45RA and the remaining negative fraction served as the memory subset. After blood collection by leukapheresis, PBMCs were isolated using Ficoll-Histopaque density gradient centrifugation and then cryopreserved in the vapor phase of liquid nitrogen. Analytical flow cytometry was used to check the purity and quantity of every magnetically sorted T cell population. Genomic DNA was isolated from every sorted fraction and measured by UV absorbance on a Nanodrop 2000c. TCR CDR3 regions were amplified from genomic DNA by multiplex PCR using the deep immunoSEQ assay. Extracted genomic DNA from each cell subset was spread evenly across all wells of several immunoSEQ 96-well plates, with each plate serving as a replicate. For sorted subsets, each replicate PCR was loaded with around 200 ng genomic DNA, equivalent to 30,000 or so T cell genomes. Purified libraries were quantified with a Qubit 3.0 fluorometer, sized on a Bioanalyzer 2100, and re-quantified with the KAPA Library Quantification kit. Every immunoSEQ 96-well plate was sequenced on a separate single-read 150-cycle Illumina NextSeq 550 flow cell. As for the original processing: Because the immunoSEQ output held only junctional sequences and lacked quality scores, the filtering could not match the filtering applied to full-length reads. Sequences were annotated with PyIR, a Python wrapper for IgBLAST v1.9, and V/J genes and CDR3 were assigned using IMGT germline references. Reads were removed for weak V/J assignments (E-value above 1e-6), missing CDR3, stop codons, out-of-frame junctions, or ambiguous translated residues. V3J clonotypes were defined by identical inferred V gene, J gene, and CDR3 amino acid sequence. The percentage overlap between two repertoires was calculated by dividing the number of shared unique clonotypes by the size of the smaller repertoire. RTK rarefaction, the Chao1 estimator, and Recon v2.1 estimates of unobserved clonotypes were used to assess repertoire richness. Generation probabilities were computed with OLGA for all TCRbeta clonotypes obtained by the gDNA method from several donors. TCRdb mirrors the immuneACCESS table, restricted to in-frame sequences. Some clones are absent from its copies; in checked studies, under half trace to an unresolved V gene, and the reason for the others is unknown. The V and J calls and clone size were taken over from that table, and D and trimming were inferred from the DNA. For this sample the table gives under 1,900,000 clones, of which approximately 98.5% were detected only once. 0.36% of the sample comes from the top ten.

On this clone itself: Its recognized antigen is unknown. Nothing much larger sits one base from this clone, and base qualities are not available.

The receptor's source is a man aged 25 to 40 in good health. The material sequenced was naive CD4+ T cells sorted from blood. The meaning of the sample's cell subset or site label: CD45RA+ positively selected.

The CDR3 region has the sequence CASSQDKRGRGGYNEQFF. Here is the DNA: TGCGCCAGCAGCCAAGATAAACGAGGGAGGGGCGGTTACAATGAGCAGTTCTTC. The V and J segments used are TRBV4-1 and TRBJ2-1; 7 bases in the junction line up with TRBD2. V trim: 0 bases; J trim: 4 bases; unmatched bases: 12. Its CDR3 holds 18 amino acids, cysteine through phenylalanine. Of the read, only the CDR3 DNA is kept; its 54 bases are in frame from base 1. The germline V gene specifies MGHRA as CDR1 and YSYEKL as CDR2.